This entry concerns a single T cell receptor (beta chain). Its antigen remains unidentified. With 60 Vbeta and 13 Jbeta primers, the PCR was carried out. Sequencing used immunoSEQ multiplex PCR; TCRdb keeps in-frame clones, though not all of them. Among approximately 110,000 clones listed, roughly 80% were seen once. The length of the CDR3 is 13 residues. Germline V CDR1 and CDR2: KGHSH, LQKENI. The V gene lost 3 bases and the J gene lost 3 bases, with 8 bases spanning the gap. This record comes from a study of cytomegalovirus exposure and HLA in healthy donors. Across the study: Earlier work reported approximately 100 million unique TCR beta sequences from about 170 million T cells. Tens of millions of unique TCRs from HLA-typed donors were held in an early release of data. In terms of ancestry, the Caucasian-associated cluster contained roughly 81% of the approximately 420 genotyped donors.

Study observations and caveats: When presence/absence was analysed, sequencing depth was taken to be roughly uniform across donors.

Sequenced input: PBMCs. The source of this sequence is a man aged 30 to 39 in good health and CMV-seropositive. The chain employs TRBV18 and TRBJ2-5, with D possibly TRBD1 on 5 matching bases. The CDR3 coding sequence is TGTGCCAGCTCACCTGGACACAAAGAGACCCAGTACTTC. This codes for CASSPGHKETQYF.